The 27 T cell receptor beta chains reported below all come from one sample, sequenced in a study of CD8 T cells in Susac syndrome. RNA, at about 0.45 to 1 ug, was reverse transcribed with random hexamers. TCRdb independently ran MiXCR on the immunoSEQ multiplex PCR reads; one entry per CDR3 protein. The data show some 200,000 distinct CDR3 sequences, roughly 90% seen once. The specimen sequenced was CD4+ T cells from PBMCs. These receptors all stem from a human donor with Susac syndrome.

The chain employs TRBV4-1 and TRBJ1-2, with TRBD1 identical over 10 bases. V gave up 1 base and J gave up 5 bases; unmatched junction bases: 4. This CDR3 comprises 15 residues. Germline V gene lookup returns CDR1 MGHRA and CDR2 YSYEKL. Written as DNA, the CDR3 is TGCGCCAGCAGCCAAGGGGACAGGGGAGTGTATGGCTACACCTTC. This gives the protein CASSQGDRGVYGYTF.

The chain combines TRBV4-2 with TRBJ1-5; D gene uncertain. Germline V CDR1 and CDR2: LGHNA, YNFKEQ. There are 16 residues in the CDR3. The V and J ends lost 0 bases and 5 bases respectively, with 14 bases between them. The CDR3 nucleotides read TGTGCCAGCAGCCAAGAAATTCGGCCGGCACATCAGCCCCAGCATTTT. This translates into CASSQEIRPAHQPQHF.

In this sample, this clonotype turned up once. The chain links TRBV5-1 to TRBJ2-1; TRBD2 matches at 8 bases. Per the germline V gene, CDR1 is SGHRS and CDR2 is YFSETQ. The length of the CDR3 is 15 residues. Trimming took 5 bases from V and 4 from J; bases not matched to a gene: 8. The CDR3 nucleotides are TGCGCCAGCAGAGTAGAACTAGCGGAGTACAATGAGCAGTTCTTC. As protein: CASRVELAEYNEQFF.

CDR3 amino acids: CASSPDGRNYGYTF. In DNA form, the CDR3 reads TGTGCCAGCAGCCCCGACGGAAGAAACTATGGCTACACCTTC. The chain carries TRBV12-3 or TRBV12-4 and TRBJ1-2; D is ambiguous. This CDR3 contains 14 residues. Trimming shortened V by 6 bases and J by 2 bases, and 13 bases separated the two germline ends.

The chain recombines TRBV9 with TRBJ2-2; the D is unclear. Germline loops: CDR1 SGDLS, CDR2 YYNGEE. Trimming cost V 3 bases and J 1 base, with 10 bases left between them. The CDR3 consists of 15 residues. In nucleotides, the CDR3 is TGTGCCAGCAGCGCTCAGGAGCTGAACACCGGGGAGCTGTTTTTT. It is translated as CASSAQELNTGELFF.

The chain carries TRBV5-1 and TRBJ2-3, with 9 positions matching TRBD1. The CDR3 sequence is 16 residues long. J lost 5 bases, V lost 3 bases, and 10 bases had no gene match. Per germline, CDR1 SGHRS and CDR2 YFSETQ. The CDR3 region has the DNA TGCGCCAGCAGCTGGCAATCGGGACAGGGTATAGATACGCAGTATTTT. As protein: CASSWQSGQGIDTQYF.

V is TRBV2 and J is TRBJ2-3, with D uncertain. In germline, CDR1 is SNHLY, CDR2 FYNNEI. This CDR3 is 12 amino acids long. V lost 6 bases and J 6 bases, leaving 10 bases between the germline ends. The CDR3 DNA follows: TGTGCCAGCAGCAAGACTTCTGATACGCAGTATTTT. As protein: CASSKTSDTQYF.

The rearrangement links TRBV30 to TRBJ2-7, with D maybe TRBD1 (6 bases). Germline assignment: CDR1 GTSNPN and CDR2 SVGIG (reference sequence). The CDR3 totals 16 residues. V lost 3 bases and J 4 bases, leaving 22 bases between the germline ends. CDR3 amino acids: CAWSPGFEGVFYEQYF. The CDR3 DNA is TGTGCCTGGAGCCCAGGTTTTGAGGGGGTCTTTTACGAGCAGTACTTC.

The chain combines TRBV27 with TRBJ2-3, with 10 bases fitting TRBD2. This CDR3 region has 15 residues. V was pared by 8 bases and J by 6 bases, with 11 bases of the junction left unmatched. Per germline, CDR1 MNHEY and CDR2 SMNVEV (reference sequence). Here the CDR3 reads CASYKMGLASDTQYF. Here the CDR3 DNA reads TGTGCCAGCTACAAGATGGGACTAGCGTCTGATACGCAGTATTTT.

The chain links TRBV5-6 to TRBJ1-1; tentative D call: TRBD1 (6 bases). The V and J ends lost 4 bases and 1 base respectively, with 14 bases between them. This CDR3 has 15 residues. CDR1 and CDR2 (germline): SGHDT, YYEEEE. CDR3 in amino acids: CASSPYRVGNTEAFF. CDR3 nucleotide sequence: TGTGCCAGCAGCCCATACAGGGTGGGGAACACTGAAGCTTTCTTT.

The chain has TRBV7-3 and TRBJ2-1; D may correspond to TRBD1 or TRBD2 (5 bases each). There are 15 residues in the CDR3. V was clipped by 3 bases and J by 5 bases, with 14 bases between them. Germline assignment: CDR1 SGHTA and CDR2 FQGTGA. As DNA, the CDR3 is TGTGCCAGCAGCTTTGGGTGGCAGGGAGACAATGAGCAGTTCTTC. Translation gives CASSFGWQGDNEQFF.

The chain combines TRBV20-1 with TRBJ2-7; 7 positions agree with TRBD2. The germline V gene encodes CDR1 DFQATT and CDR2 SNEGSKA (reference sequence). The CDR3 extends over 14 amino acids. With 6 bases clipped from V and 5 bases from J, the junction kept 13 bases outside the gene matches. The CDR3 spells CSALANIPTDEQYF. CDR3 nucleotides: TGCAGTGCACTAGCGAATATACCAACGGACGAGCAGTACTTC.

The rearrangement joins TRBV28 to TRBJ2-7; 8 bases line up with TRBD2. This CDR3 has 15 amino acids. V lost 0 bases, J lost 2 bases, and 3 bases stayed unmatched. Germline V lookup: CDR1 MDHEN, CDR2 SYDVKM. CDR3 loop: CASSLWTSAAYEQYF. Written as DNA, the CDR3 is TGTGCCAGCAGTTTATGGACTAGCGCCGCCTACGAGCAGTACTTC.

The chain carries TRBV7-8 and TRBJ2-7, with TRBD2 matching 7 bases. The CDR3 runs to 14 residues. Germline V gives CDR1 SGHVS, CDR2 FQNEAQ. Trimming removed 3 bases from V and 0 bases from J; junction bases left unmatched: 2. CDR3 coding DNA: TGTGCCAGCAGCTTTAAGCGGGACTCCTACGAGCAGTACTTC. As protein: CASSFKRDSYEQYF.

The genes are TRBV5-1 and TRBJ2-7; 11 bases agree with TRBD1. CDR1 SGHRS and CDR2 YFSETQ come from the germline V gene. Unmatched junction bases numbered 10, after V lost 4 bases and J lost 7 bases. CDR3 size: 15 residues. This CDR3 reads CASSEGTGGTGEQYF. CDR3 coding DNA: TGCGCCAGCAGCGAAGGGACAGGGGGGACGGGGGAGCAGTACTTC.

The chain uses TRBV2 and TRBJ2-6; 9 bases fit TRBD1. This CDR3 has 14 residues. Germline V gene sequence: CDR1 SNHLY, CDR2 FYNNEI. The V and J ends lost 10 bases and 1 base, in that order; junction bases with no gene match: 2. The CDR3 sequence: CAIGQGSGANVLTF. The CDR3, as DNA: TGTGCCATTGGACAGGGGTCTGGGGCCAACGTCCTGACTTTC.

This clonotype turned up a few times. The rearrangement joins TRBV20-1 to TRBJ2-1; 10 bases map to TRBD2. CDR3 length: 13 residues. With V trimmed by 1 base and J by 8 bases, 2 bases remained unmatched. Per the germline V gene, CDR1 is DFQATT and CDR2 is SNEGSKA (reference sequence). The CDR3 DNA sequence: TGCAGTGCTAGAGTAGCGGGGGGCGATGAGCAGTTCTTC. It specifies CSARVAGGDEQFF.

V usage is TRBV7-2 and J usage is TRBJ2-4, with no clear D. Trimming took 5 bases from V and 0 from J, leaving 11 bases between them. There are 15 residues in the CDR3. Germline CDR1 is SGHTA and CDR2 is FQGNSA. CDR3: CASSQQAKAKNIQYF. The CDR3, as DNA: TGTGCCAGCAGCCAGCAGGCCAAAGCCAAAAACATTCAGTACTTC. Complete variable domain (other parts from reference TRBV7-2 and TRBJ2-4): GAGVSQSPSNKVTEKGKDVELRCDPISGHTALYWYRQSLGQGLEFLIYFQGNSAPDKSGLPSDRFSAERTGGSVSTLTIQRTQQEDSAVYLCASSQQAKAKNIQYFGAGTRLSVL.

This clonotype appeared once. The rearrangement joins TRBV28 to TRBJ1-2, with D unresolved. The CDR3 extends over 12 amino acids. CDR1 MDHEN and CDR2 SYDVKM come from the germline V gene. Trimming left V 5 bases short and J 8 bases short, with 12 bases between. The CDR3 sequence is CASSPWAAGYTF. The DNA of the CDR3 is TGTGCCAGCAGTCCCTGGGCAGCAGGCTACACCTTC.

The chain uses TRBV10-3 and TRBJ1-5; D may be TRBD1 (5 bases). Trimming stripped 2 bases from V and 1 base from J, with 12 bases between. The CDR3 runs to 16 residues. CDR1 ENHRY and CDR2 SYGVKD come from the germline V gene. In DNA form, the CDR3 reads TGTGCCATCAGTGAGGGGTCGGGGGACAGCAATCAGCCCCAGCATTTT. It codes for CAISEGSGDSNQPQHF.

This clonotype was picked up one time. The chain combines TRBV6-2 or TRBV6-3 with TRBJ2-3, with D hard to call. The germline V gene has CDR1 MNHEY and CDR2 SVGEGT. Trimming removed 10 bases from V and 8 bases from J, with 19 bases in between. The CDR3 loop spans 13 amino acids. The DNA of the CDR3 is TGTGCCATCACGGGTAGACCCGAGTCTACGCAGTATTTT. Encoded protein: CAITGRPESTQYF.

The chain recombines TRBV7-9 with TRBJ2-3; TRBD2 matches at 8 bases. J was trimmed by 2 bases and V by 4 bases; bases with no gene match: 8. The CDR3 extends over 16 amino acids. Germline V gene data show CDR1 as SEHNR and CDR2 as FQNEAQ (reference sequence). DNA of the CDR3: TGTGCCAGCAGCTCCTTAGCGGGGAGAACCACAGATACGCAGTATTTT. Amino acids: CASSSLAGRTTDTQYF.

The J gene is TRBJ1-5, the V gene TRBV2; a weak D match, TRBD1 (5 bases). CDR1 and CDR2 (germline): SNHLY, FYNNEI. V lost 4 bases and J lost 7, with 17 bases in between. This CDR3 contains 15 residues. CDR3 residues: CASSGGPPSGQPQHF. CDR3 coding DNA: TGTGCCAGCAGTGGGGGACCGCCGAGCGGGCAGCCCCAGCATTTT. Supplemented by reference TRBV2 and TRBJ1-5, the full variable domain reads EPEVTQTPSHQVTQMGQEVILRCVPISNHLYFYWYRQILGQKVEFLVSFYNNEISEKSEIFDDQFSVERPDGSNFTLKIRSTKLEDSAMYFCASSGGPPSGQPQHFGDGTRLSIL.

CDR3 nucleotides: TGTGCCAGCAGCGTAGTCTACACCGGGGAGCTGTTTTTT. Encoded protein: CASSVVYTGELFF. The chain combines TRBV9 with TRBJ2-2; D remains unclear. The V end lost 0 bases, the J end lost 3 bases, and 3 bases lay between the germline ends. The germline CDR1 and CDR2 sequences are SGDLS and YYNGEE. This CDR3 region has 13 residues.

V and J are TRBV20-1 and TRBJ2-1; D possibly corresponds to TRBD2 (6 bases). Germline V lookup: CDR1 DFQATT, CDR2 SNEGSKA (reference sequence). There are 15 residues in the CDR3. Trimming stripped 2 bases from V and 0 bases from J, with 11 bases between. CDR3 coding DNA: TGCAGTGCTAGATTTAGCGGAGGCTCCTACAATGAGCAGTTCTTC. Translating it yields CSARFSGGSYNEQFF.

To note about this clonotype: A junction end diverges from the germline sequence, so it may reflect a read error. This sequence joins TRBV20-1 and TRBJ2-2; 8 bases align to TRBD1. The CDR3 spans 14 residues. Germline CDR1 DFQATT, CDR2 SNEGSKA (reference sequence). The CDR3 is CSSRGQGNTGELFF. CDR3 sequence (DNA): TGCAGTTCTAGAGGACAGGGAAACACCGGGGAGCTGTTTTTT.

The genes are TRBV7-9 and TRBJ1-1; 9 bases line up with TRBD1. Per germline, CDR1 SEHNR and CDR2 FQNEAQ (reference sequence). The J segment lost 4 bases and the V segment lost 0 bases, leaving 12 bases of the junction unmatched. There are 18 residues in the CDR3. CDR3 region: CASSLADRGRGRGTEAFF. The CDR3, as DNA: TGTGCCAGCAGCTTAGCGGACAGGGGCAGAGGGAGAGGCACTGAAGCTTTCTTT.